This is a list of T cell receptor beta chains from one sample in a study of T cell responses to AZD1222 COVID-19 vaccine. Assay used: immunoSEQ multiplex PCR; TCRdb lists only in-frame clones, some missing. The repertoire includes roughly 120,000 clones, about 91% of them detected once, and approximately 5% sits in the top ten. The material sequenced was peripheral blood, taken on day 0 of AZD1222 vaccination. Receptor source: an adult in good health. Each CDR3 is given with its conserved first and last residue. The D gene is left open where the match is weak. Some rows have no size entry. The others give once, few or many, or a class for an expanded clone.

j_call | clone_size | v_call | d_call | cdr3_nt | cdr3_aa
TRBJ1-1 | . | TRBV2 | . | TGTGCCAGCAGTTGGACAGAGGCGAACACTGAAGCTTTCTTT | CASSWTEANTEAFF
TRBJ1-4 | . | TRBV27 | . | TGTGCCAGCAGTCCCCTCAGGCTACAAGCAACTAATGAAAAACTGTTTTTT | CASSPLRLQATNEKLFF
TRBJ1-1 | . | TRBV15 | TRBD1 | TGTGCCACCAGCAGAAACAGGGGGCAGACCGGTGAAGCTTTCTTT | CATSRNRGQTGEAFF
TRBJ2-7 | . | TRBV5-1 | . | TGCGCCAGCAGCTTCTCCGGTGGGGGTACCTACGAGCAGTACTTC | CASSFSGGGTYEQYF
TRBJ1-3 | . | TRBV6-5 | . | TGTGCCAGCACGTTTCGGGGGACGGCTGGAAACACCATATATTTT | CASTFRGTAGNTIYF
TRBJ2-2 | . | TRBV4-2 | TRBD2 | TGTGCCAGCAGCCAAGATTCCCCCGCTAGCGGGGGGTTGCACGGGGAGCTGTTTTTT | CASSQDSPASGGLHGELFF
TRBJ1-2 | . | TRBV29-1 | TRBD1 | TGCAGCGTCGTGACAGGGGGCATAGGAGGCTACACCTTC | CSVVTGGIGGYTF
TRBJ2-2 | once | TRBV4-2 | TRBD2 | TGTGCCAGCAGCCAAGAGGCTAGCGGGAAAGCCAACACCGGGGAGCTGTTTTTT | CASSQEASGKANTGELFF
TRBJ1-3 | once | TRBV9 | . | TGTGCCAGCAGCGTAGAGGGTTCTGGAAACACCATATATTTT | CASSVEGSGNTIYF
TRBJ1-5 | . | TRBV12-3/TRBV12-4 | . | TGTGCCAGCAGTTTCGGGAATAATCAGCCCCAGCATTTT | CASSFGNNQPQHF
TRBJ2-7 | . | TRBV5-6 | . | TGTGCCAGCAGCTTTTTCACCACCCGATTCGACCAACCCTACGAGCAGTACTTC | CASSFFTTRFDQPYEQYF
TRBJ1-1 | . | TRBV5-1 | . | TGCGCCAGCAGCCCAGGACAGTTCACTGAAGCTTTCTTT | CASSPGQFTEAFF
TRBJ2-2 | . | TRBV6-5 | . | TGTGCCAGCAGCCCCGACCCAGCTCGAGGGGAGCTGTTTTTT | CASSPDPARGELFF
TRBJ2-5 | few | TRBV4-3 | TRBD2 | TGCGCCAGCAGCCAAGAATTTCGGGGGGGCTGGTCAGGGACCCAGTACTTC | CASSQEFRGGWSGTQYF
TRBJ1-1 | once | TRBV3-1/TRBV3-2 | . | TGTGCCAGCACCGCAACAGGGAAGAACACTGAAGCTTTCTTT | CASTATGKNTEAFF
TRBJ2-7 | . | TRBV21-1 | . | TGTGCCAGCAGCCCCCTGAGTAGCGGGGGACTCTCCTACGAGCAGTACTTC | CASSPLSSGGLSYEQYF
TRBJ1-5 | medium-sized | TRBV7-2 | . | TGTGCCAGCACCTCCGATAGCAATCAGCCCCAGCATTTT | CASTSDSNQPQHF
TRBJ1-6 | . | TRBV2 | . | TGTGCCAGCAGTGAAGCGCTCATTCTATCACCCCTCCACTTT | CASSEALILSPLHF
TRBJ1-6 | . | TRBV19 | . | TGTGCCAGTAGTATAGACGGTAATTCACCCCTCCACTTT | CASSIDGNSPLHF
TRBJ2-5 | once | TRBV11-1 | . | TGTGCCAGCAGCTTATCAAGCGCATGGGAGACCCAGTACTTC | CASSLSSAWETQYF